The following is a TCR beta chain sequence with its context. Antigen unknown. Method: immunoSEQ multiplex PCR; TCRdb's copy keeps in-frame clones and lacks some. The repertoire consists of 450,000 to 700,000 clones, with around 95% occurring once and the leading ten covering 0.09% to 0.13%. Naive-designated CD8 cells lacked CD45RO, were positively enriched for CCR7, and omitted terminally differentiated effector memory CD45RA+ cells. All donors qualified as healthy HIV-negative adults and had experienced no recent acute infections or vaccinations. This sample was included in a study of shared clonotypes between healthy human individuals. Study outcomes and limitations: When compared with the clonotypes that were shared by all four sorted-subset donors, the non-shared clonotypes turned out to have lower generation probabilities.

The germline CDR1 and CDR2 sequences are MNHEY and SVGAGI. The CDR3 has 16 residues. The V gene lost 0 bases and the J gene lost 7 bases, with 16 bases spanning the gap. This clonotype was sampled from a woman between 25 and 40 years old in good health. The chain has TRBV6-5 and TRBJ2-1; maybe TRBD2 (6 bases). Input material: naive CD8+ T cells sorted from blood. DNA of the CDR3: TGTGCCAGCAGTTACTCCGAAGGGACCCTAGCGAATGAGCAGTTCTTC. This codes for CASSYSEGTLANEQFF.